Given below is one TCR gamma chain in context. As yet, its antigen is unknown. The source of the sample is a study of Vδ1+ human thymocytes. RNA was extracted from the cells and then reverse transcribed. The CDR3 regions were amplified by multiplex PCR from V-gene primers to a constant-region primer. TCRdb fed the multiplex PCR reads to CATT. Of about 22,000 gamma-chain clones listed, roughly an eighth were seen once; the top ten hold 1.9%. CDR3 length equals 11 residues. Germline loops: CDR1 GITISATS, CDR2 ISYDGTV (reference sequence). V gave up 2 bases and J gave up 10 bases; unmatched junction bases: 5. Whole-study results and caveats: Highly polyclonal TRG and TRD repertoires with Gaussian CDR3 length distributions appeared in thymus.

Sample: Vdelta1+ gamma-delta thymocytes from the thymus. Stated subset: FACS-sorted CD3+ TCRalphabeta- TCRVdelta1+ TCRVdelta2- thymocytes. The rearrangement links TRGV9 to TRGJ1 or TRGJ2. This receptor was identified in a child less than two years old who had congenital heart surgery. CDR3 residues: CALWEAAKKLF. The CDR3 bases are TGTGCCTTGTGGGAGGCGGCCAAGAAACTCTTT.